Here is one TCR beta chain with its context. This record belongs to a study of CD8 T cells in Susac syndrome. An input of roughly 0.5 to 1 ug of RNA was subjected to reverse transcription using random hexamers. From the immunoSEQ multiplex PCR reads, TCRdb called clonotypes with MiXCR, one entry per CDR3 protein. The sample records some 300,000 distinct CDR3 sequences, around 84% being singletons. This TCR was recovered from a human donor with multiple sclerosis. The sequencing input was CD8+ T cells from PBMCs.

The CDR3, as DNA: TGTGCCAGTAGTATAGGTCAGAGGGAGCAGTTCTTC. It encodes CASSIGQREQFF. The genes are TRBV19 and TRBJ2-1, with unresolved D. V was pared by 1 base and J by 10 bases, with 8 bases between. CDR3 size: 12 residues. Germline V gene lookup returns CDR1 LNHDA and CDR2 SQIVND (reference sequence).